This note documents a single T cell receptor beta chain sequence. The data stem from a study of shared clonotypes between healthy human individuals. Generated by immunoSEQ multiplex PCR, the TCRdb table keeps only in-frame clones and is missing some. The table records some 1 million clones, about 75% of them present only once. The receptor was derived from a man in his late teens or twenties in good health. The sequenced material came from memory CD4+ T cells sorted from blood. Noted subset: CD45RA-negative fraction.

Here the CDR3 DNA reads TGTGCCAGCAGTTCGGGGGCCCTAAGTTACACAGATACGCAGTATTTT. Translating gives CASSSGALSYTDTQYF. The chain links TRBV5-4 to TRBJ2-3; D possibly uses TRBD1 or TRBD2 (6 bases each). Germline values: CDR1 SGHNT, CDR2 YYREEE (reference sequence). V was trimmed by 5 bases and J by 2 bases, leaving 18 bases between them. The CDR3 is 16 residues long.